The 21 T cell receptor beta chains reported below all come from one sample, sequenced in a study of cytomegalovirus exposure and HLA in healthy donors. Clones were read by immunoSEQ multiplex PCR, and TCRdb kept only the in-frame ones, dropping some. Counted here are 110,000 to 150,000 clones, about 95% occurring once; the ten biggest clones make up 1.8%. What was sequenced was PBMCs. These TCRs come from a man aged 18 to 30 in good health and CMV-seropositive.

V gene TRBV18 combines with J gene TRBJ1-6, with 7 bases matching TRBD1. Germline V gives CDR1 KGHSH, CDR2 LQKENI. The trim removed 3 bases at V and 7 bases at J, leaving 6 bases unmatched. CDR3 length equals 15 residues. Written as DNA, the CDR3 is TGTGCCAGCTCACCCCTGGAGGGGGCAAATTCACCCCTCCACTTT. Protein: CASSPLEGANSPLHF.

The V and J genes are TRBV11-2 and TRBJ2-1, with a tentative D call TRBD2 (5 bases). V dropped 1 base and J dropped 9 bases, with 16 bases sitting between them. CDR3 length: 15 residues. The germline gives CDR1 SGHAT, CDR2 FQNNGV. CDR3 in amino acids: CASSLGWTLLVEQFF. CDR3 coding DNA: TGTGCCAGCAGCTTAGGGTGGACTTTATTAGTTGAGCAGTTCTTC.

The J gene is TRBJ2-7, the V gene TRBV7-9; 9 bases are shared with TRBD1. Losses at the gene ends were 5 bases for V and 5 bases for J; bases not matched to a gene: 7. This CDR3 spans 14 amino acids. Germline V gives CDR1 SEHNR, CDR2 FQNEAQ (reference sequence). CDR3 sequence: CASSPTGGGNEQYF. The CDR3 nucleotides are TGTGCCAGCAGCCCTACAGGGGGCGGGAACGAGCAGTACTTC.

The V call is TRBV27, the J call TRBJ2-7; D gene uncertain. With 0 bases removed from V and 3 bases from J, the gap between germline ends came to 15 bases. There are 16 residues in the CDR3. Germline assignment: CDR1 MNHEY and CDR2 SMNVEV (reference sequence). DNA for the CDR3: TGTGCCAGCAGTTTATCGGTGCCGGTTTACCTCTACGAGCAGTACTTC. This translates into CASSLSVPVYLYEQYF.

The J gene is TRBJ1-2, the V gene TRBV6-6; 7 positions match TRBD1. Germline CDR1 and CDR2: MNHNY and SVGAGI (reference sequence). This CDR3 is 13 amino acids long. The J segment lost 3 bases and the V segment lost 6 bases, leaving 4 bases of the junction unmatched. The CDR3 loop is CASSRDSYYGYTF. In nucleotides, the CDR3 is TGTGCCAGCAGCAGGGACAGCTACTATGGCTACACCTTC.

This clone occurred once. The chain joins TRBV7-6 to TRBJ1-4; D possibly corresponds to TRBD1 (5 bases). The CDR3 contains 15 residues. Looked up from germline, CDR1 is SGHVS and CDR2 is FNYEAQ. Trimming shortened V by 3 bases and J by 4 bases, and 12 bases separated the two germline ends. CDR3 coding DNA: TGTGCCAGCAGCTTCAGCGGGACGATTAATGAAAAACTGTTTTTT. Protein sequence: CASSFSGTINEKLFF.

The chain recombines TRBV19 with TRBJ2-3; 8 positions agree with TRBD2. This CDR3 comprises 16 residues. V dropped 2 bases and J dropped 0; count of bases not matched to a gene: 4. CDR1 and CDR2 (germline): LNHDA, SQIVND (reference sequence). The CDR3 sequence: CASSITGGPSTDTQYF. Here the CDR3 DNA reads TGTGCCAGTAGTATAACGGGAGGGCCTAGCACAGATACGCAGTATTTT.

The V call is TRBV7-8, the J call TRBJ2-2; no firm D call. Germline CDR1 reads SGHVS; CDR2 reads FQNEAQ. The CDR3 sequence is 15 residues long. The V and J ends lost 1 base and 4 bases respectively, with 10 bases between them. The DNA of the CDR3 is TGTGCCAGCAGCTTAGAGAGGAGAGCCACCGGGGAGCTGTTTTTT. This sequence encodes CASSLERRATGELFF.

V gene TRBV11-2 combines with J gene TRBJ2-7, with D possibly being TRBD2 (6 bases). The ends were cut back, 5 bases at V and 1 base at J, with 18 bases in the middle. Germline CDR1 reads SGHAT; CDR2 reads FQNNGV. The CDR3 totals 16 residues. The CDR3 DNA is TGTGCCAGCAGCGCATTACCGGACTACCAATCCTACGAGCAGTACTTC. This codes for CASSALPDYQSYEQYF.

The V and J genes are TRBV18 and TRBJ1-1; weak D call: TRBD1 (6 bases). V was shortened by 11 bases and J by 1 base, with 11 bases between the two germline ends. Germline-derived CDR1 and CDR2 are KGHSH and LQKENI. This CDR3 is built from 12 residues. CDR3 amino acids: CACGGANTEAFF. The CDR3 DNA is TGTGCCTGCGGGGGGGCGAACACTGAAGCTTTCTTT.

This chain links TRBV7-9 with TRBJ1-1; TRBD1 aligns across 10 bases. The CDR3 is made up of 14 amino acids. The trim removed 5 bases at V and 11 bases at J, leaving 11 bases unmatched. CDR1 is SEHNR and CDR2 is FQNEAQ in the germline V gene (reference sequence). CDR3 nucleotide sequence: TGTGCCAGCAGCCCGGGACAGGGGATAAGTTCGGCTTTCTTT. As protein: CASSPGQGISSAFF.

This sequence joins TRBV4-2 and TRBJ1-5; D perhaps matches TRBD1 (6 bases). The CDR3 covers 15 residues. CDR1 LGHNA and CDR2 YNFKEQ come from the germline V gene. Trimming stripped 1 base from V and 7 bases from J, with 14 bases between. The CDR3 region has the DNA TGTGCCAGCAGCCAAGGAGGGGGATTGGAACAGCCCCAGCATTTT. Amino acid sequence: CASSQGGGLEQPQHF.

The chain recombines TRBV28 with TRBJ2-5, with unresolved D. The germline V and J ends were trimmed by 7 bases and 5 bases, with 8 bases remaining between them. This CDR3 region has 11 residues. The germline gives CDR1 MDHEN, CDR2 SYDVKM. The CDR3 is CASTHGETQYF. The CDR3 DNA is TGTGCCAGCACCCATGGCGAGACCCAGTACTTC.

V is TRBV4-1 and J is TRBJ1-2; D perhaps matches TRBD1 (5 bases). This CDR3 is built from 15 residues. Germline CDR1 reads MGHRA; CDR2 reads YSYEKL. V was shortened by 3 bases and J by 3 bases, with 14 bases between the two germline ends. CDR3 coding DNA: TGCGCCAGCAGCCAGGGACTGCCTTCCCACTATGGCTACACCTTC. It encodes CASSQGLPSHYGYTF.

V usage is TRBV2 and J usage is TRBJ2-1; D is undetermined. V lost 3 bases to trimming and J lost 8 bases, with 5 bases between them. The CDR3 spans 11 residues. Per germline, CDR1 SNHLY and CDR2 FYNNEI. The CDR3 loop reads CASSDRDEQFF. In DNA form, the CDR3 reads TGTGCCAGCAGTGATCGGGATGAGCAGTTCTTC. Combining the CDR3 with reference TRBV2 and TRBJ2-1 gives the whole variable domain EPEVTQTPSHQVTQMGQEVILRCVPISNHLYFYWYRQILGQKVEFLVSFYNNEISEKSEIFDDQFSVERPDGSNFTLKIRSTKLEDSAMYFCASSDRDEQFFGPGTRLTVL.

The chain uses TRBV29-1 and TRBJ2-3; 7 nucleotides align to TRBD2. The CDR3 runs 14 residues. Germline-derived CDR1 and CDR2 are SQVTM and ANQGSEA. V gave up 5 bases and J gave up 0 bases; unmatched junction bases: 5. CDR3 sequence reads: CSVYLAESTDTQYF. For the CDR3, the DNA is TGCAGCGTTTACCTAGCGGAGAGCACAGATACGCAGTATTTT.

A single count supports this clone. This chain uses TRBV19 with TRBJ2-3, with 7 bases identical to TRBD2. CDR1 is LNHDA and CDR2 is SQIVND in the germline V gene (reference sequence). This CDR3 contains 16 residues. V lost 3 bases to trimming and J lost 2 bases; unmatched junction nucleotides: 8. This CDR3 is CASSMVGGSVTDTQYF. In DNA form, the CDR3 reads TGTGCCAGTAGTATGGTCGGCGGGAGTGTCACAGATACGCAGTATTTT.

Here the CDR3 DNA reads TGCGCCAGCAGCTTGGTTTCAGGGGGGCTGCCCTACGAGCAGTACTTC. Its translation is CASSLVSGGLPYEQYF. This rearrangement joins TRBV5-1 to TRBJ2-7; D is perhaps TRBD1 (7 bases). Germline CDR1 and CDR2: SGHRS and YFSETQ. The CDR3 contains 16 residues. The V and J ends lost 0 bases and 2 bases respectively, with 15 bases between them. Supplemented by reference TRBV5-1 and TRBJ2-7, the full variable domain reads KAGVTQTPRYLIKTRGQQVTLSCSPISGHRSVSWYQQTPGQGLQFLFEYFSETQRNKGNFPGRFSGRQFSNSRSEMNVSTLELGDSALYLCASSLVSGGLPYEQYFGPGTRLTVT.

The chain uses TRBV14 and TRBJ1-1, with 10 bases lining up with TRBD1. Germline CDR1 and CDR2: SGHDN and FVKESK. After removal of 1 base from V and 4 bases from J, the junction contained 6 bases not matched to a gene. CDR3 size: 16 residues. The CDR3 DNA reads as TGTGCCAGCAGCCAAGTGGGACAGGGGCTTGGCACTGAAGCTTTCTTT. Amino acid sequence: CASSQVGQGLGTEAFF.

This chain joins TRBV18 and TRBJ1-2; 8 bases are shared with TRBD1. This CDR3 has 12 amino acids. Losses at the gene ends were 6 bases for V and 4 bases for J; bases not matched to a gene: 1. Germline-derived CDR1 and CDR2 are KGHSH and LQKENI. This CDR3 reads CASSQGAYGYTF. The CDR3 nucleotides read TGTGCCAGCTCGCAGGGGGCCTATGGCTACACCTTC.

CDR3 residues: CASSSGTGDSPLHF. The CDR3 DNA reads as TGCGCCAGCAGCTCGGGGACAGGGGATTCACCCCTCCACTTT. The rearrangement uses TRBV5-1 and TRBJ1-6; 10 positions agree with TRBD1. Losses at the gene ends were 3 bases for V and 8 bases for J; bases not matched to a gene: 2. CDR3 size: 14 residues. CDR1 SGHRS and CDR2 YFSETQ come from the germline V gene.